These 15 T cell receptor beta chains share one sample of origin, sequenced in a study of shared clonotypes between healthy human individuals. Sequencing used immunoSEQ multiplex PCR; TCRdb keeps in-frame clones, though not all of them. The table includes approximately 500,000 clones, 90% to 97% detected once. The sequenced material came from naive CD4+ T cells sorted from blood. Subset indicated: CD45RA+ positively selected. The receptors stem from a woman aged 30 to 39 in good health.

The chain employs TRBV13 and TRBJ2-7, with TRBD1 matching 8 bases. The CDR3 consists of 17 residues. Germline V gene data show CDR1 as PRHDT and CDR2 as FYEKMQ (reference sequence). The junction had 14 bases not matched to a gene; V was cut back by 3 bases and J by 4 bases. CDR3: CASSLRRRGRGQYEQYF. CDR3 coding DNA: TGTGCCAGCAGCTTGCGGAGAAGAGGCAGGGGGCAATACGAGCAGTACTTC.

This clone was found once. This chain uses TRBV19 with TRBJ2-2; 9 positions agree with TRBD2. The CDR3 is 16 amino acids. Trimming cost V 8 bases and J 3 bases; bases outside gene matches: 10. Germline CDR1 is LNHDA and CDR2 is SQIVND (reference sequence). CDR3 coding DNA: TGTGCCAGTGATAGCGGGAGAAGTATGGACACCGGGGAGCTGTTTTTT. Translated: CASDSGRSMDTGELFF.

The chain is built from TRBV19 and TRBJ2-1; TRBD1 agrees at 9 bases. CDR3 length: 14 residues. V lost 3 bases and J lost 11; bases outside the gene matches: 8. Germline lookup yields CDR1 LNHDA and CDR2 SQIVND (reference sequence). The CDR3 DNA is TGTGCCAGTAGTATCCCGGGACAGGGTGGACAGCAGTTCTTC. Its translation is CASSIPGQGGQQFF.

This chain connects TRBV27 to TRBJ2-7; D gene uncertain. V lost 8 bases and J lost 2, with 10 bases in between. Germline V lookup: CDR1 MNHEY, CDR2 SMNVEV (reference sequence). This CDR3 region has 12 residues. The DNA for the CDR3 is TGTGCCAGCGGATCGAGTACCTACGAGCAGTACTTC. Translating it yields CASGSSTYEQYF.

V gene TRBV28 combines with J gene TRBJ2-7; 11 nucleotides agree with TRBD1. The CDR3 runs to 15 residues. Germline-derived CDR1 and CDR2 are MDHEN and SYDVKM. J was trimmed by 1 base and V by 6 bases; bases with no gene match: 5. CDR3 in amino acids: CASSLGTGGSYEQYF. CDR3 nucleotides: TGTGCCAGCAGCCTGGGGACAGGGGGTTCCTACGAGCAGTACTTC.

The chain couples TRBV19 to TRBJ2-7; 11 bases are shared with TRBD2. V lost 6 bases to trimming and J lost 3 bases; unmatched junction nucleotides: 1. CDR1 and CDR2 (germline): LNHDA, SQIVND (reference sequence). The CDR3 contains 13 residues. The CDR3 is CASRGTSGYEQYF. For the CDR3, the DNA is TGTGCCAGTAGGGGGACTAGCGGCTACGAGCAGTACTTC.

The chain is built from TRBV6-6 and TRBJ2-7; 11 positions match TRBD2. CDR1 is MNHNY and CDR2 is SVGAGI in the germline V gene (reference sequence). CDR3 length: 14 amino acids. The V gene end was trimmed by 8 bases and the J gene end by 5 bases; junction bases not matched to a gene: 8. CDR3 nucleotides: TGTGCCAGCCGAGTAGCGGGAGGGCCCGACGAGCAGTACTTC. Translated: CASRVAGGPDEQYF.

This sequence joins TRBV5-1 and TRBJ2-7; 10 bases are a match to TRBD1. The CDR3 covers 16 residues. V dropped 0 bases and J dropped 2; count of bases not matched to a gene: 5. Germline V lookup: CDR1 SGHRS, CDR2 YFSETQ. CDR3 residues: CASSLGVGQGPYEQYF. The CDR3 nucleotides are TGCGCCAGCAGCTTGGGTGTGGGACAGGGGCCCTACGAGCAGTACTTC.

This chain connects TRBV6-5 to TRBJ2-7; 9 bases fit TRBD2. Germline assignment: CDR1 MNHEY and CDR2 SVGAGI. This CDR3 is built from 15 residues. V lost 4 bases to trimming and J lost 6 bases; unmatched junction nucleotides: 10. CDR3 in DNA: TGTGCCAGCAGTTCTCGGCGGGAGGGTGCTAGCGAGCAGTACTTC. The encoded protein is CASSSRREGASEQYF.

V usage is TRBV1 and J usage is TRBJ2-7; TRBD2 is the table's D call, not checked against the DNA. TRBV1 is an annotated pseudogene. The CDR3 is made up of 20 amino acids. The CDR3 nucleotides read TGCACCAGCAGCCGACGACTAGCGGGAGGTGGGGCCCGCAGCTCCTACGAGCAGTACTTC. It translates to CTSSRRLAGGGARSSYEQYF.

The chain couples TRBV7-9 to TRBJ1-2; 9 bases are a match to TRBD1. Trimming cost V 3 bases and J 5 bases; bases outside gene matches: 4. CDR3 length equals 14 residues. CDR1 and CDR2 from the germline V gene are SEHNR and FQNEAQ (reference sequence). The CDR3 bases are TGTGCCAGCAGCTTCGGGGGACAGGGATATGGCTACACCTTC. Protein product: CASSFGGQGYGYTF.

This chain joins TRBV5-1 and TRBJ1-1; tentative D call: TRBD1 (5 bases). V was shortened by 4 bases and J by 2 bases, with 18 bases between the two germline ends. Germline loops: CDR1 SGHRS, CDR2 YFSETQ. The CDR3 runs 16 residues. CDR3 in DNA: TGCGCCAGCAGCCCGTGGGGGGGACGGGAAAACACTGAAGCTTTCTTT. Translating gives CASSPWGGRENTEAFF. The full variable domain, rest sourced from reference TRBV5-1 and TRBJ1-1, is KAGVTQTPRYLIKTRGQQVTLSCSPISGHRSVSWYQQTPGQGLQFLFEYFSETQRNKGNFPGRFSGRQFSNSRSEMNVSTLELGDSALYLCASSPWGGRENTEAFFGQGTRLTVV.

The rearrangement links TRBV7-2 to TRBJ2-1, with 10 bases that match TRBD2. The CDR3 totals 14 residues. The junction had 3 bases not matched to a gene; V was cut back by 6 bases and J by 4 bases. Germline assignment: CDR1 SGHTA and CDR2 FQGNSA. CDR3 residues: CASRPGLAYNEQFF. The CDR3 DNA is TGTGCCAGCAGACCGGGACTAGCGTACAATGAGCAGTTCTTC. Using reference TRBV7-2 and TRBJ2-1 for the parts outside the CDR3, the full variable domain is GAGVSQSPSNKVTEKGKDVELRCDPISGHTALYWYRQSLGQGLEFLIYFQGNSAPDKSGLPSDRFSAERTGGSVSTLTIQRTQQEDSAVYLCASRPGLAYNEQFFGPGTRLTVL.

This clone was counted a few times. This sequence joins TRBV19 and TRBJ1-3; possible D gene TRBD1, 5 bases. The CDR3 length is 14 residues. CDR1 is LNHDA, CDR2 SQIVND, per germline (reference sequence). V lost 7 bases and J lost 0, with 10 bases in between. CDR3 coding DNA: TGTGCCAGTAAAGGGGTAACCTCTGGAAACACCATATATTTT. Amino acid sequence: CASKGVTSGNTIYF.

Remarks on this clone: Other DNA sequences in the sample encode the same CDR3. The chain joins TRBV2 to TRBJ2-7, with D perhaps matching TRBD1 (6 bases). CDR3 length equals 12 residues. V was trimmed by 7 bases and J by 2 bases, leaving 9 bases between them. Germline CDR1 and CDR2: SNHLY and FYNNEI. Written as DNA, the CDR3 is TGTGCCAGCAAGGGACAAACCTACGAGCAGTACTTC. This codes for CASKGQTYEQYF.